This TCR beta chain is from a study of T-cell reconstitution after alpha-beta-depleted transplantation in children. Overall study results and limits: Where some patients showed high TCRbeta diversity at day 60, it came from recipient T cells and thymic progenitors that had survived. Reportedly, only several hundred clones from non-depleted graft cells drove alpha-beta T-cell counts at about two months. The main origin of T-cell counts and diversity one year after transplant was newly produced T cells.

Unique molecular identifiers were incorporated into the prepared TCRbeta library. In TCRdb, the PCR reads were re-called with MiXCR into one record per CDR3 protein. The sample contains fewer than 1 million distinct CDR3 sequences, about 16% of which appear only once. CDR3 length: 16 residues. Trimming stripped 0 bases from V and 3 bases from J, with 12 bases between. Germline V gene lookup returns CDR1 ENHRY and CDR2 SYGVKD. On this clonotype: Its antigen is not known.

The V call is TRBV10-3, the J call TRBJ2-1; D not certain. The sequence came from a male patient aged 10 to 17 who had a stem cell transplant for acute lymphoblastic leukemia, so the T cells may come from the graft donor. Sequenced here: PBMCs, mostly from graft donor cells, sampled 360 days after TCRalphabeta/CD19-depleted stem cell transplant. The CDR3 here is CAISESIRPIYNEQFF. The CDR3 DNA sequence: TGTGCCATCAGTGAGTCGATAAGACCAATCTACAATGAGCAGTTCTTC.